The clone carrying this T cell receptor beta chain was found many times. The antigen is undetermined. These data are taken from a study of regulatory T cells in long-lasting Graves disease. Findings of the study overall: In persistent patients, shared public clonotypes (about 2,800) outnumbered those in new patients (approximately 970).

Time point indicated: newly diagnosed GD, antithyroid drugs for less than 3 months. The TCR library was made from RNA that had been extracted from PBMCs in TRIzol. This CDR3 has 14 residues. Germline V lookup: CDR1 SGHRS, CDR2 YFSETQ. Trimming cost V 0 bases and J 6 bases, with 13 bases left between them. The authors built TCR beta libraries using iRepertoire HTBI primers and Arm-PCR of CDR3 regions. TCRdb reanalysed the multiplex PCR reads using MiXCR and keeps one entry per CDR3 protein. This table has approximately 490,000 distinct CDR3 sequences, 15% to 20% appearing once. These data also featured in a second study, about T cells in Graves' hyperthyroidism and ophthalmopathy. That study adds: A patient was excluded if there was uncontrolled infection, other autoimmune disease, pregnancy or lactation. The authors' 13 V-J model separated ophthalmopathy from stable hyperthyroidism.

Sequencing used peripheral blood mononuclear cells (PBMCs), obtained at new diagnosis, from a patient treated with antithyroid drugs. This sequence joins TRBV5-1 and TRBJ2-7, with D possibly matching TRBD2 (6 bases). The sequence came from a man between 35 and 55 years old with Graves disease. CDR3 coding DNA: TGCGCCAGCAGCTTGGACTTAGCGGCCGCCGAGCAGTACTTC. Residues: CASSLDLAAAEQYF.